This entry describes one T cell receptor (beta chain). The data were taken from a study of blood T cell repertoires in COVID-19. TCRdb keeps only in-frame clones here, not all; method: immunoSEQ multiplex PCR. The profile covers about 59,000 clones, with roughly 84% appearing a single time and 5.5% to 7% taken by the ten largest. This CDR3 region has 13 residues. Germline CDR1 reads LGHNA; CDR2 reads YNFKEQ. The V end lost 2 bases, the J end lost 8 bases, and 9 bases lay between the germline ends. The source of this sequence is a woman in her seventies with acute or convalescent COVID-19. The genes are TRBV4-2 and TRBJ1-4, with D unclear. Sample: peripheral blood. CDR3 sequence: CASSQLSGEKLFF. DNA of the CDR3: TGTGCCAGCAGCCAACTTAGCGGAGAAAAACTGTTTTTT.